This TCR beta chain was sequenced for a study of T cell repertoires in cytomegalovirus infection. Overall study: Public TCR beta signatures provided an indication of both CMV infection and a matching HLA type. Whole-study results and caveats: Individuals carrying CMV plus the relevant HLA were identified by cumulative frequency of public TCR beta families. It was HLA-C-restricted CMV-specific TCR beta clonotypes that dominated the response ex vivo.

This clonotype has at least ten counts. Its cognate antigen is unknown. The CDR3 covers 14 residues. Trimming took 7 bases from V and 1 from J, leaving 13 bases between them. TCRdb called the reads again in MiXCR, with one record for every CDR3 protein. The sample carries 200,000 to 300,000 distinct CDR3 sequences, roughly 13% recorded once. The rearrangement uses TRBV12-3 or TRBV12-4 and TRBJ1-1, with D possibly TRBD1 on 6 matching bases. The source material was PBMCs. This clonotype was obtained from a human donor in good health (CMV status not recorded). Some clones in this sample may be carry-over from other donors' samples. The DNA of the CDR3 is TGTGCCAGCACTATTGGGGGACAGAACACTGAAGCTTTCTTT. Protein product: CASTIGGQNTEAFF.